The rows below give T cell receptor beta chains drawn from one sample of a study of blood T cell repertoires in COVID-19. Clones were sequenced by immunoSEQ multiplex PCR, and TCRdb holds only the in-frame ones, with some missing. The sample has 13,000 or so clones; 75% to 90% are singletons. Material for sequencing was peripheral blood. The receptors shown here come from a man aged 40-55 years with active or convalescent COVID-19. CDR3s include the opening cysteine and the closing phenylalanine or tryptophan. D genes are given only for firm matches. The listing skips clone size in some rows; elsewhere it reads once, few, many or a size class.

abundance	d_gene	j_gene	v_gene	CDR3nt	CDR3aa
NA	TRBD1	TRBJ1-2	TRBV19	TGTGCCAGTAGTGCCGGGACAGGCTATGGCTACACCTTC	CASSAGTGYGYTF
NA	NA	TRBJ2-1	TRBV2	TGTGCCAGCGCTCGGGGGAGTAGCTCCTACAATGAGCAGTTCTTC	CASARGSSSYNEQFF
NA	NA	TRBJ2-3	TRBV4-1	TGCGCCAGCAGTCATACACTAAATACGCAGTATTTT	CASSHTLNTQYF
NA	TRBD2	TRBJ2-3	TRBV7-2	TGTGCCAGCAGCCCCTCGGGGGCTAGCGGGATGGGGTATTTT	CASSPSGASGMGYF
NA	NA	TRBJ2-3	TRBV18	TGTGCCAGCTCACCAAGCGCCGATACGCAGTATTTT	CASSPSADTQYF
NA	NA	TRBJ2-7	TRBV18	TGTGCCAGCTCCCCGGGGGTTAGCTACGAGCAGTACTTC	CASSPGVSYEQYF
NA	TRBD1	TRBJ1-5	TRBV7-6	TGTGCCAGCAGCTTTCGCCGGGACAGGGTTTTGGGTAGCAATCAGCCCCAGCATTTT	CASSFRRDRVLGSNQPQHF
NA	TRBD1	TRBJ2-7	TRBV28	TGTGCCAGCAGAAGTGGAATGGCAGGGGGTTACTACGAGCAGTACTTC	CASRSGMAGGYYEQYF
NA	NA	TRBJ1-1	TRBV5-1	TGCGCCAGCAGCTTGGGTTTCGGGGGGCGCGGGGGCACTGAAGCTTTCTTT	CASSLGFGGRGGTEAFF
NA	TRBD1	TRBJ1-4	TRBV5-1	TGCGCCAGCAGCTTATCCTCAGGGGGCAATGAAAAACTGTTTTTT	CASSLSSGGNEKLFF
NA	TRBD1	TRBJ1-5	TRBV12-3/TRBV12-4	TGTGCCTCAGGGGGATATAGCAATCAGCCCCAGCATTTT	CASGGYSNQPQHF
NA	NA	TRBJ1-5	TRBV18	TGTGCCAGCTCACCCTCAGGGGACAATCAGCCCCAGCATTTT	CASSPSGDNQPQHF
NA	TRBD2	TRBJ2-5	TRBV4-1	TGCGCCAGCAGCCCCCACTCGGGGGGAGAGAGAGAGACCCAGTACTTC	CASSPHSGGERETQYF
NA	NA	TRBJ2-2	TRBV19	TGTGCCAGTAGACCTACCCGGGACTCTTCCGGGGAGCTGTTTTTT	CASRPTRDSSGELFF
NA	TRBD2	TRBJ2-3	TRBV5-6	TGTGCCAGCAGCCCCGGACTAGCGGGGGCAGATACGCAGTATTTT	CASSPGLAGADTQYF
NA	TRBD1	TRBJ1-1	TRBV18	TGTGCCAGCTCATTAAGAGGGGACAGCTTGAACACTGAAGCTTTCTTT	CASSLRGDSLNTEAFF
NA	NA	TRBJ1-2	TRBV3-1/TRBV3-2	TGTGCCAGCAGCCAAGAGTTGGGAGGCTCGGGCGGCTACACCTTC	CASSQELGGSGGYTF
NA	TRBD2	TRBJ2-1	TRBV11-2	TGTGCCAGCAGCCCTGCCGGGACTAGCGGGTACAATGAGCAGTTCTTC	CASSPAGTSGYNEQFF
NA	TRBD2	TRBJ2-5	TRBV4-3	TGCGCCAGCAGCCAAGATCGGGGGGGCCAAGAGACCCAGTACTTC	CASSQDRGGQETQYF
NA	NA	TRBJ1-2	TRBV27	TGTGCCAGCAGTTTTATGTCAGGGAAACTCCCTAACTATGGCTACACCTTC	CASSFMSGKLPNYGYTF
NA	TRBD1	TRBJ1-1	TRBV19	TGTGCCAGTAGCACACAGGGGAGGACTGAAGCTTTCTTT	CASSTQGRTEAFF
NA	NA	TRBJ1-5	TRBV11-2	TGTGCCAGCAGCTTGGCTAGGGAGGGTCAGCCCCAGCATTTT	CASSLAREGQPQHF
NA	TRBD2	TRBJ2-3	TRBV6-4	TGTGCCAGCAGTGAGCTAGCGGGGTCAGATACGCAGTATTTT	CASSELAGSDTQYF
NA	TRBD1	TRBJ1-2	TRBV7-6	TGTGCCAGCAGCTCCCACCGTACACAGGGGGGGGGCTACACCTTC	CASSSHRTQGGGYTF
NA	TRBD1	TRBJ2-5	TRBV7-3	TGTGCCAGCAGCCAAGGGACAGCAGAGACCCAGTACTTC	CASSQGTAETQYF
NA	NA	TRBJ1-2	TRBV2	TGTGCCAGCAGTCTGACAGAGGATGGCTACACCTTC	CASSLTEDGYTF
NA	NA	TRBJ2-1	TRBV10-1	TGCGCCAGCAGTGACCTCCGGGACAGTCGATCTAGCGATGAGCAGTTCTTC	CASSDLRDSRSSDEQFF
NA	NA	TRBJ1-6	TRBV19	TGTGCCAGTGCGGGCAATTCACCCCTCCACTTT	CASAGNSPLHF
NA	NA	TRBJ1-6	TRBV7-2	TGTGCCAGCAGCTTAGGGAGCTCCTATAATTCACCCCTCCACTTT	CASSLGSSYNSPLHF
NA	TRBD2	TRBJ2-1	TRBV11-2	TGTGCCAGCAGCTTAGTAGGGGGACTAGCGGGGGGCCCATACAATGAGCAGTTCTTC	CASSLVGGLAGGPYNEQFF
once	TRBD2	TRBJ2-2	TRBV6-6	TGTGCCAGCAGTTTCAGACTAGCCGGCACCGGGGAGCTGTTTTTT	CASSFRLAGTGELFF
NA	TRBD2	TRBJ2-1	TRBV24-1	TGTGCCACCAGTGATTTGTTAGCGGGGGAGGAGCAGTTCTTC	CATSDLLAGEEQFF
NA	NA	TRBJ1-2	TRBV7-9	TGTGCCAGCAGCACAAAAAGCTATGGCTACACCTTC	CASSTKSYGYTF
NA	NA	TRBJ2-1	TRBV11-2	TGTGCCAGCAGCTTAGAACTCCGCTTAGTGAATGAGCAGTTCTTC	CASSLELRLVNEQFF
NA	TRBD1	TRBJ1-1	TRBV7-2	TGTGCCAGCAGCACTACAGGGGTGACTGAAGCTTTCTTT	CASSTTGVTEAFF
NA	TRBD1	TRBJ1-2	TRBV19	TGTGCCAGTAGTCCCCCCCGGGACAGGGTGGCGGCTAACTATGGCTACACCTTC	CASSPPRDRVAANYGYTF
NA	NA	TRBJ1-5	TRBV4-2	TGTGCCAGCAGCCAAGGGGCTGGTCAGCCCCAGCATTTT	CASSQGAGQPQHF
NA	NA	TRBJ1-2	TRBV5-1	TGCGCCAGCAGCTTGACAGGGAACTCCCCGGGCTACACCTTC	CASSLTGNSPGYTF
NA	NA	TRBJ2-3	TRBV7-2	TGTGCCAGCAGCTTAGGGGTGGGCAGGGTGAAAGATACGCAGTATTTT	CASSLGVGRVKDTQYF
NA	TRBD1	TRBJ1-5	TRBV7-9	TGTGCCAGCAGCTTAAAGGGGGCAGGACAGCCCCAGCATTTT	CASSLKGAGQPQHF
NA	TRBD1	TRBJ1-5	TRBV4-3	TGCGCCAGCAGCACTTGGACAGGGGCAAATCAGCCCCAGCATTTT	CASSTWTGANQPQHF
NA	NA	TRBJ2-3	TRBV11-3	TGTGCCAGCAGCTTAGGGTGGGAGGGCACAGATACGCAGTATTTT	CASSLGWEGTDTQYF
NA	NA	TRBJ1-6	TRBV6-5	TGTGCCAGCAGGCGCGGAGTTAATTCACCCCTCCACTTT	CASRRGVNSPLHF
NA	NA	TRBJ1-1	TRBV6-6	TGTGCCAGCAGCGGACCCGGGGGATCTGAAGCTTTCTTT	CASSGPGGSEAFF
NA	TRBD2	TRBJ2-3	TRBV3-1/TRBV3-2	TGTGCCAGCAGCCAAGTAAGGACTAGCGGCACAGATACGCAGTATTTT	CASSQVRTSGTDTQYF
NA	NA	TRBJ1-4	TRBV4-1	TGCGCCAGCAGCCACCCCCGACGGGGAGGGTATGAAAAACTGTTTTTT	CASSHPRRGGYEKLFF
NA	TRBD2	TRBJ2-1	TRBV11-2	TGTGCCAGCAGCTCCCTCTTGGTTAGCGGGGGGGCCGACAATGAGCAGTTCTTC	CASSSLLVSGGADNEQFF
few	TRBD2	TRBJ2-3	TRBV2	TGTGCCAGCAGTGAAGAAGCGGGGGGGCCAGATACGCAGTATTTT	CASSEEAGGPDTQYF
NA	NA	TRBJ2-7	TRBV3-1/TRBV3-2	TGTGCCAGCAGCCAAGGACCGACCGGGGACGAGCAGTACTTC	CASSQGPTGDEQYF
NA	NA	TRBJ2-5	TRBV10-1	TGCGCCAGCAGCGACTCCCCGGGAGAGACCCAGTACTTC	CASSDSPGETQYF
NA	NA	TRBJ2-3	TRBV10-3	TGTGCCATCAGTGAGCCCACCAAGGGGCCGGATACGCAGTATTTT	CAISEPTKGPDTQYF
NA	NA	TRBJ2-1	TRBV21-1	TGTGCCAGCAGCAAAGCGCTAGGGGTGGGGCTAGCGGGGGGTACCTACAATGAGCAGTTCTTC	CASSKALGVGLAGGTYNEQFF
NA	TRBD1	TRBJ1-1	TRBV18	TGTGCCAGCTCACCGACAGGGGGCATAGGGCGCACTGAAGCTTTCTTT	CASSPTGGIGRTEAFF
NA	TRBD1	TRBJ1-5	TRBV6-5	TGTGCCAGCAGTCCCGACAGGGATCAGCCCCAGCATTTT	CASSPDRDQPQHF
NA	NA	TRBJ2-5	TRBV7-3	TGTGCCAGCAGCCGTTCGGGAGTAGAGACCCAGTACTTC	CASSRSGVETQYF